These T cell receptor beta chains were read from a single sample in a study of shared clonotypes between healthy human individuals. Here immunoSEQ multiplex PCR was the method, and the copy in TCRdb shows in-frame clones only, minus some. The sample contains under 2,500,000 clones, 90% to 97% of which appear only once. Sequencing input: naive CD4+ T cells sorted from blood. The source of these receptors is a man in his late teens or twenties in good health. CDR3s include the opening cysteine and the closing phenylalanine or tryptophan. Fields, in order: V gene, J gene, CDR3 protein.

>TRBV10-1|TRBJ2-3
CASKGLGRPSTDTQYF
>TRBV28|TRBJ1-2
CASSSTGGTGGRIVHGYTF
>TRBV5-1|TRBJ2-2
CASSLEGVTGELFF
>TRBV2|TRBJ1-6
CASTTDSPLHF
>TRBV30|TRBJ1-3
CAWSFTATGNTIYF
>TRBV5-1|TRBJ2-1
CASSFAGGDEQFF
>TRBV11-3|TRBJ2-3
CASSPGTGEADTQYF
>TRBV10-3|TRBJ1-1
CAISERQTNTEAFF
>TRBV28|TRBJ1-2
CASSFSAQGYGYTF
>TRBV21-1|TRBJ1-2
CASSKGRMGGWNGYTF
>TRBV11-2|TRBJ1-3
CASSSMSGAPGNTIYF
>TRBV9|TRBJ2-2
CASSVGGGRVSGELFF
>TRBV19|TRBJ2-5
CAVPSPRGQETQYF
>TRBV5-1|TRBJ1-4
CASSLVGVGNEKLFF
>TRBV5-1|TRBJ2-7
CASSPSGTSLYEQYF